This TCR beta chain was documented in a study of vaccination effects on CD4 cells after COVID-19. On the study more broadly: Two-dose BNT162b2 or mRNA-1273 vaccination was given to participants.

Overall study findings and caveats: Clones induced by infection and by vaccine showed marked clonal contraction late after vaccination.

ViraFEST used viral peptide pools to expand antigen-specific CD4+ T cells before sequencing. Following culture for about ten days, CD4+ T cells were isolated. Recipients of the vaccine had no prior SARS-CoV-2 infection and negative nucleocapsid antibodies. Points on this clone: Its specificity is not known.

J gave up 5 bases and V 2 bases, and 0 bases lay outside the gene matches. The CDR3 runs to 13 residues. Germline CDR1 reads SGHTA; CDR2 reads FQGNSA. Sequenced by immunoSEQ multiplex PCR; TCRdb stores in-frame clones only, minus some. The sample includes 25,000 to 35,000 clones, around 75% seen only once; the top ten take about 30%. This clonotype was obtained from a human donor who received a COVID-19 vaccine. V is TRBV7-2 and J is TRBJ1-5; 7 bases agree with TRBD1. The starting material was CD4+ T cells from PBMCs cultured with SARS-CoV-2 spike peptides, obtained before COVID-19 vaccination. The CDR3 region is CASSLQGDQPQHF. The CDR3, as DNA: TGTGCCAGCAGCTTACAGGGGGATCAGCCCCAGCATTTT. The full variable domain, completed using reference TRBV7-2 and TRBJ1-5, is GAGVSQSPSNKVTEKGKDVELRCDPISGHTALYWYRQSLGQGLEFLIYFQGNSAPDKSGLPSDRFSAERTGGSVSTLTIQRTQQEDSAVYLCASSLQGDQPQHFGDGTRLSIL.